There are a few counts of the clone carrying this T cell receptor (beta chain). The antigen is unknown. The data were taken from a study of human T cells and chemical hapten exposure. The study's findings and limits: Because they had alopecia, donors may respond immunologically unlike healthy people. Following DPC sensitization, TCRs present above 1 in 1000 frequency showed no change.

Stated time point: pre-sensitization, week 0. Treatment described: therapeutic diphenylcyclopropenone sensitization with weekly scalp DPC. MiXCR, run by TCRdb on the RACE reads, gives a single entry per CDR3 protein. The table records approximately 260,000 distinct CDR3 sequences, around 7% of them present only once. The sequence came from a man aged 18 to 30 with alopecia areata. Some clones in this sample may be carry-over from other donors' samples. The sample consisted of whole blood, taken in connection with sensitization to the hapten diphenylcyclopropenone (DPC).

The CDR3 DNA is TGTGCCAGCAGTCGTTGGACTAAGGAGAACTACGAGCAGTACTTC. This gives the protein CASSRWTKENYEQYF. The rearrangement joins TRBV27 to TRBJ2-7, with a possible D match to TRBD2 (6 bases). The length of the CDR3 is 15 residues. CDR1 MNHEY and CDR2 SMNVEV come from the germline V gene (reference sequence). Trimming removed 5 bases at V and 3 bases at J, with 17 bases between.